This T cell receptor beta chain was sequenced during a study of T cell responses to AZD1222 COVID-19 vaccine (dated by TCRdb to the early 2020s). Broadly, across the study: A total of just over 230 trial participants underwent TCR sequencing, of whom nearly 210 had received two doses of AZD1222 and 26 had received two doses of the MenACWY control vaccine. Enrollment into the trials was organized by age into subgroups of 18-55, 56-69 and 70-plus years, and those subgroups contained around 150, 28 and 57 TCR-sequenced participants, respectively.

The CDR3 regions of human TCRbeta chains were analyzed by immunosequencing. In the original analysis: TCRs in the repertoires were compared against a reference library of SARS-CoV-2-specific TCRs that had been generated with the MIRA antigen-specificity platform. Breadth was defined as the fraction of unique TCRs that were SARS-CoV-2-associated. Depth was defined as the fraction of total T cells that were SARS-CoV-2-associated. Using the MIRA data, every spike-specific TCR was mapped to the spike region that the TCR reacted to and assigned to either a CD4 or a CD8 class. Log10-transformed breadth and depth values were compared by one-way ANOVA with Sidak's multiple comparisons tests. TCRdb carries this immuneACCESS record with in-frame sequences only. Its versions omit some clonotypes, under half of them owing to an unresolved V gene in the studies checked, with the rest unexplained. The V and J calls and clone size are taken from that table; D and trimming were inferred from the DNA. This sample is represented by under 130,000 clones; about 85% of them were singletons. The ten largest clones represent 2.5% of the sample.

Between the V and J ends, shortened by 2 bases and 5 bases respectively, the junction contains 12 bases. From the germline V gene, CDR1 is MNHEY and CDR2 is SVGEGT. From cysteine to phenylalanine, the CDR3 is 15 amino acids long. The only DNA kept is the CDR3, 45 bases in frame from the first base. The time point tag for this specimen amounts to: about 28 days (+/-7) after the second vaccine dose. AZD1222 recipients given second doses at about 4 weeks or at about 12 weeks were pooled, since spike-specific TCR depth and breadth were not found to differ between the two schedules. The vaccinee samples were drawn from two UK trials, COV001 and COV002, one of which was a single-blind randomized controlled phase 2/3 trial testing AZD1222 (ChAdOx1 nCoV-19) in healthy adults. For TCRbeta chain sequencing, PBMC samples from trial participants were taken at day 0 and at day 28 after the second dose. Of note for this clone: No cognate antigen has been identified for it. The sample holds no much larger clone one base away, and base qualities are not on file.

What the authors observed across the whole study: Vaccine-associated CD4 TCRs spanned the whole spike protein, with dominant responses in regions 160-218 and 743-854. Because no samples from the day 14 peak response were available, repertoires could be characterized only after the peak T cell response. Participants were mostly white British, with more females than males. The authors suggested clonal diversity may have been underestimated. Nearly half of unique spike-specific TCRs reportedly recognized epitopes outside regions mutated in the B.1.351 and B.1.1.7 variants. In the small 56-69-year group, the increase in depth fell short of significance, most likely because of low power. After two AZD1222 doses, spike-specific TCR breadth and depth were significantly higher than at day 0 and than in MenACWY recipients. Conclusions about previously exposed vaccinees were limited because only a handful of AZD1222 recipients were SARS-CoV-2 seropositive at baseline.

The receptor was isolated from an adult who received the AZD1222 COVID-19 vaccine. This sequence uses TRBV6-2 or TRBV6-3 and TRBJ2-2; TRBD2 might be the D gene, on 5 matching bases. The source material was peripheral blood, sampled 28 days after the second AZD1222 dose. The DNA reads TGTGCCAGCAGTTACGAGGGTACGGAGACCGGGGAGCTGTTTTTT. Protein translation: CASSYEGTETGELFF.